The source of this T cell receptor beta chain is a study of early T cells in non-severe SARS-CoV-2 infection. At the level of the study: Sequencing of unsorted whole blood was done on bulk RNA, leaving chains unpaired. Notes on the study in general: In VDJdb matching, anti-spike CD8 responses were favored while private and CD4 specificities went missing.

This clonotype was seen many times. Its matching antigen is unknown. This CDR3 spans 12 amino acids. Trimming cost V 0 bases and J 2 bases, with 1 base left between them. Attachment of unique molecular identifiers to individual cDNA molecules was performed. TCRdb reprocessed the 5' RACE reads via MiXCR and lists one record per CDR3 protein. Counted here are fewer than 40,000 distinct CDR3 sequences, around 6.5% occurring once; the ten biggest clones make up 4.5% to 5.5%. This sequence was found in an adult who was a healthcare worker with PCR-confirmed SARS-CoV-2 infection or an uninfected control (not recorded which). The specimen was whole blood. The V call is TRBV12-3 or TRBV12-4, the J call TRBJ1-1; unclear D gene. The CDR3 loop is CASSLANTEAFF. CDR3 sequence (DNA): TGTGCCAGCAGTTTAGCTAACACTGAAGCTTTCTTT.